This TCR beta chain was profiled in a study of T cell therapy after organ transplantation. Study-wide findings and caveats: Poor CD8+ T cell yield may explain few expansions in nonresponders. Both transferred clonotypes and endogenous ones absent from products apparently reconstituted. Nonresponders had marked pretherapy clonal expansions and little post-therapy change.

Trimming cost V 7 bases and J 7 bases, with 17 bases left between them. CDR1 is MNHNS and CDR2 is SASEGT in the germline V gene. The CDR3 runs 13 residues. The table came from immunoSEQ multiplex PCR; TCRdb's copy has only in-frame clones and leaves some out. The sample includes 150 or so clones, over 65% seen only once; the top ten take roughly 50%. In the case of this clone: Its matching antigen is unknown.

The TCR originated in a human patient who had received a solid organ transplant and had CMV disease. The rearrangement links TRBV6-1 to TRBJ2-7, with D maybe TRBD1 (6 bases). The sample was CD8+ T cells from blood, taken before autologous CMV-specific T cell therapy. The chain's CDR3 is CASIQQGLGEQYF. CDR3 DNA: TGTGCCAGCATCCAACAGGGTTTGGGGGAGCAGTACTTC.